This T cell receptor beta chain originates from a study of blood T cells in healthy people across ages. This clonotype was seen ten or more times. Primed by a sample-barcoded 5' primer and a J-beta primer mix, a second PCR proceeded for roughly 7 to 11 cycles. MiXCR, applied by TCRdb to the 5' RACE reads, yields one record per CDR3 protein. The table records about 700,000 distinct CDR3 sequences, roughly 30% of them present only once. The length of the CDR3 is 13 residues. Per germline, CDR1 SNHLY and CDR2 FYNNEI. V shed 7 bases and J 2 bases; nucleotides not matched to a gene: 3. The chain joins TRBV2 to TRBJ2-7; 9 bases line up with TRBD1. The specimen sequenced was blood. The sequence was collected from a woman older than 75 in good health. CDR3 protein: CASTRDRAYEQYF. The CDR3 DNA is TGTGCCAGCACGAGGGACAGGGCCTACGAGCAGTACTTC.